Given below is one TCR beta chain in context. Trimming removed 5 bases from V and 3 bases from J, with 14 bases in between. This CDR3 spans 14 amino acids. In germline, CDR1 is LNHDA, CDR2 SQIVND (reference sequence). Per donor, one heparinised blood draw averaged approximately 120 mL. This record comes from a study of beta chain features in type 1 diabetes. The authors reverse transcribed all of the isolated RNA, so sequencing captured expressed TCRB transcripts. Sequenced by immunoSEQ multiplex PCR; TCRdb stores in-frame clones only, minus some. This sample has 680,000 or so clones, with 15% found just once.

The TCR originated in a man between 18 and 29 years old in good health. Source material: naive CD4+ T cells from blood. This rearrangement joins TRBV19 to TRBJ2-7, with D possibly TRBD2 on 6 matching bases. This CDR3 is CASSGRLDSYEQYF. CDR3 nucleotides: TGTGCCAGTAGTGGCAGACTAGACAGCTACGAGCAGTACTTC.